Here is one T cell receptor beta chain with its context. The antigen remains unidentified. This sample stems from a study of T cell responses to AZD1222 COVID-19 vaccine. Study results and caveats: Repertoires were sampled only after the peak T cell response.

The junction had 4 bases not matched to a gene; V was cut back by 0 bases and J by 4 bases. The CDR3 loop spans 16 amino acids. Germline V gene sequence: CDR1 SGHTA, CDR2 FQGNSA. The data were produced by immunoSEQ multiplex PCR, yet TCRdb's version contains in-frame clones alone and is incomplete. The sample has about 160,000 clones; about 92% are singletons. The TCR sequence derives from an adult who received the AZD1222 COVID-19 vaccine. V and J are TRBV7-2 and TRBJ2-3; TRBD2 matches at 10 bases. The sample was peripheral blood, taken 28 days after the second AZD1222 dose. The DNA for the CDR3 is TGTGCCAGCAGCTTAGCGCCCACTAGCGGGGCAGATACGCAGTATTTT. It codes for CASSLAPTSGADTQYF.